Listed below are T cell receptor beta chains from one sample, sequenced in a study of T cell repertoires in cytomegalovirus infection. TCRdb reanalysed the reads using MiXCR and keeps one entry per CDR3 protein. The table includes about 740,000 distinct CDR3 sequences, about a third detected once. The sample comprised PBMCs. These receptors came from a human donor in good health (CMV status not recorded). Some clones in this sample may be carry-over from other donors' samples. Both conserved end residues are part of each CDR3. D genes are given only for firm matches. Clone size is not always given. Where it is, it says once, few, many or a class for expanded clones.

J | D | size | V | CDR3 | DNA
TRBJ2-2 | - | few | TRBV11-2 | CASSFTALAGHTGELFF | TGTGCCAGCAGCTTTACCGCGTTGGCGGGACACACCGGGGAGCTGTTTTTT
TRBJ1-5 | - | - | TRBV4-1 | CASSQEDASYQPQHF | TGCGCCAGCAGCCAAGAGGACGCAAGTTACCAGCCCCAGCATTTT
TRBJ2-3 | TRBD2 | - | TRBV5-1 | CASSLDGAGGPDTQYF | TGCGCCAGCAGCTTGGATGGGGCGGGGGGCCCCGATACGCAGTATTTT
TRBJ2-1 | TRBD1 | - | TRBV7-4 | CASSPKWTGSNERFF | TGTGCCAGCAGCCCGAAATGGACAGGGTCCAATGAGCGGTTCTTC
TRBJ1-1 | - | - | TRBV7-2 | CASSFSQGTNAEAFF | TGTGCCAGCAGCTTTTCCCAGGGGACGAACGCTGAAGCTTTCTTT
TRBJ2-3 | TRBD2 | few | TRBV30 | CAWRLAGSTDTQYF | TGTGCCTGGAGACTAGCGGGTTCCACAGATACGCAGTATTTT
TRBJ2-7 | TRBD1 | few | TRBV7-8 | CASSLASPATGAYEQYF | TGTGCCAGCAGCTTAGCTTCCCCTGCGACAGGGGCTTACGAGCAGTACTTC
TRBJ2-7 | TRBD2 | few | TRBV7-2 | CASSLGGIDEQYF | TGTGCCAGCAGCTTGGGGGGGATCGACGAGCAGTACTTC
TRBJ2-1 | - | - | TRBV29-1 | CSVSVRNYNEQFF | TGCAGCGTTTCGGTCAGGAATTACAATGAGCAGTTCTTC
TRBJ2-4 | TRBD1 | - | TRBV6-2/TRBV6-3 | CASSVTGGVAKNIHYF | TGTGCCAGCAGCGTAACAGGGGGCGTAGCCAAAAACATTCATTACTTC
TRBJ1-4 | - | once | TRBV29-1 | CSTGTRGEKLFF | TGCAGCACCGGGACAAGAGGGGAAAAACTGTTTTTT
TRBJ2-1 | TRBD1 | - | TRBV7-3 | CASSLTTGGNEQFF | TGTGCCAGCAGCTTGACAACAGGGGGCAATGAGCAGTTCTTC
TRBJ1-5 | - | many | TRBV28 | CASSLTGAGQPQHF | TGTGCCAGCAGTTTAACGGGGGCCGGTCAGCCCCAGCATTTT
TRBJ2-1 | - | - | TRBV19 | CASSIPTGSYNEQFF | TGTGCCAGTAGTATCCCGACAGGATCCTACAATGAGCAGTTCTTC
TRBJ2-5 | TRBD1 | many | TRBV3-1 | CASTPGTGRRETQYF | TGTGCCAGCACCCCAGGGACAGGGAGACGAGAGACCCAGTACTTC
TRBJ1-5 | - | - | TRBV4-1 | CASSQEWAGWDNQPQHF | TGCGCCAGCAGCCAAGAGTGGGCAGGGTGGGACAATCAGCCCCAGCATTTT
TRBJ1-4 | - | - | TRBV27 | CASSGDWASNEKLFF | TGTGCCAGCAGTGGAGACTGGGCCTCTAATGAAAAACTGTTTTTT
TRBJ1-1 | - | - | TRBV29-1 | CSVQGGSTEAFF | TGCAGCGTTCAGGGCGGGAGCACTGAAGCTTTCTTT
TRBJ1-2 | - | - | TRBV4-2 | CASSQDYAGGNYGYTF | TGTGCCAGCAGCCAAGATTACGCAGGCGGTAACTATGGCTACACCTTC
TRBJ2-6 | - | - | TRBV9 | CASSVGLAGANVLTF | TGTGCCAGCAGCGTAGGACTAGCTGGGGCCAACGTCCTGACTTTC
TRBJ2-1 | TRBD2 | - | TRBV18 | CASSPKGLADNEQFF | TGTGCCAGCTCACCTAAGGGACTAGCGGACAATGAGCAGTTCTTC
TRBJ2-5 | TRBD2 | - | TRBV12-3/TRBV12-4 | CASSQTGTSGTSLQETQYF | TGTGCCAGCAGCCAGACCGGGACTAGCGGGACCAGCCTCCAAGAGACCCAGTACTTC
TRBJ2-3 | TRBD2 | few | TRBV28 | CASSPERGVTDTQYF | TGTGCCAGCAGTCCCGAGCGGGGGGTAACAGATACGCAGTATTTT
TRBJ2-7 | - | few | TRBV6-2/TRBV6-3 | CASRNLLGADPYEQYF | TGTGCCAGCAGGAACCTTCTGGGGGCTGACCCCTACGAGCAGTACTTC
TRBJ2-3 | - | many | TRBV7-2 | CASSSGTWADTQYF | TGTGCCAGCAGCTCAGGGACCTGGGCAGATACGCAGTATTTT
TRBJ1-1 | TRBD1 | few | TRBV27 | CASKVEGANTEAFF | TGTGCCAGCAAGGTGGAGGGGGCCAACACTGAAGCTTTCTTT
TRBJ2-7 | - | many | TRBV28 | CASTAGTSHLDEQYF | TGTGCCAGCACAGCCGGGACCTCGCATTTGGACGAGCAGTACTTC
TRBJ1-1 | - | few | TRBV12-3/TRBV12-4 | CASSLFGRADTEAFF | TGTGCCAGCAGTTTATTCGGCCGGGCGGACACTGAAGCTTTCTTT
TRBJ2-1 | - | many | TRBV12-3/TRBV12-4 | CASSLGGMAEQFF | TGTGCCAGCAGTTTAGGCGGGATGGCTGAGCAGTTCTTC
TRBJ2-5 | - | - | TRBV20-1 | CSAEGPRREETQYF | TGCAGTGCAGAGGGACCTCGGCGGGAAGAGACCCAGTACTTC
TRBJ2-7 | TRBD1 | - | TRBV27 | CASSSTGTGRNEQYF | TGTGCCAGCAGTTCTACCGGGACAGGCAGAAACGAGCAGTACTTC
TRBJ2-5 | - | - | TRBV27 | CASRRQPTGQETQYF | TGTGCCAGCAGACGACAGCCTACCGGGCAAGAGACCCAGTACTTC
TRBJ2-2 | TRBD2 | once | TRBV28 | CASSLSGRATSTGELFF | TGTGCCAGCAGTCTCAGCGGGAGGGCCACTTCCACCGGGGAGCTGTTTTTT
TRBJ2-2 | TRBD1 | few | TRBV12-3/TRBV12-4 | CASSLRGTGVLNTGELFF | TGTGCCAGCAGCCTTCGGGGGACAGGGGTCCTGAACACCGGGGAGCTGTTTTTT
TRBJ2-4 | - | few | TRBV3-1 | CASSPRSAASGIQYF | TGTGCCAGCAGCCCTAGGTCAGCGGCGTCGGGCATTCAGTACTTC
TRBJ2-5 | - | - | TRBV28 | CASSLLSGLQDTQYF | TGTGCCAGCAGTTTATTGTCGGGGCTTCAAGATACCCAGTACTTC
TRBJ1-1 | - | - | TRBV3-1 | CASSRDNLGTEAFF | TGTGCCAGCAGCCGGGACAACTTGGGCACTGAAGCTTTCTTT
TRBJ2-7 | - | - | TRBV7-6 | CASSQGTFAYEQYF | TGTGCCAGCAGCCAAGGGACATTTGCCTACGAGCAGTACTTC
TRBJ1-4 | - | - | TRBV5-6 | CASSWIQGGNEKLFF | TGTGCCAGCAGCTGGATCCAAGGGGGTAATGAAAAACTGTTTTTT
TRBJ2-1 | TRBD2 | - | TRBV7-3 | CASSDEGLAGGPREQFF | TGTGCCAGCAGCGACGAGGGCTTAGCGGGGGGCCCAAGGGAGCAGTTCTTC
TRBJ1-2 | TRBD1 | - | TRBV7-2 | CASSPGTGKYGYTF | TGTGCCAGCAGCCCGGGGACAGGGAAGTATGGCTACACCTTC
TRBJ1-1 | - | - | TRBV3-1 | CASRSEGLNTEAFF | TGTGCCAGCAGATCGGAGGGCCTGAACACTGAAGCTTTCTTT
TRBJ2-7 | - | many | TRBV7-8 | CASSLFDSSYEQYF | TGTGCCAGCAGCTTATTCGACAGTTCCTACGAGCAGTACTTC
TRBJ2-7 | - | few | TRBV19 | CASSGQLLPYEQYF | TGTGCCAGTAGTGGGCAGTTGTTGCCCTACGAGCAGTACTTC
TRBJ2-3 | TRBD2 | many | TRBV11-2 | CASSSTSGRSTDTQYF | TGTGCCAGCAGCTCGACTAGCGGGAGAAGCACAGATACGCAGTATTTT
TRBJ1-5 | - | few | TRBV5-4 | CASSLAGVGSDQPQHF | TGTGCCAGCAGCTTGGCAGGCGTAGGGTCGGATCAGCCCCAGCATTTT
TRBJ2-5 | TRBD1 | - | TRBV29-1 | CSVEDLEGALGETQYF | TGCAGCGTTGAAGATCTTGAGGGGGCGTTGGGGGAGACCCAGTACTTC
TRBJ2-7 | TRBD2 | - | TRBV20-1 | CSARPSGISYEQYF | TGCAGTGCAAGACCTAGCGGGATCTCCTACGAGCAGTACTTC
TRBJ2-1 | - | many | TRBV28 | CASSDYSYNEQFF | TGTGCCAGCAGTGACTACTCCTACAATGAGCAGTTCTTC
TRBJ2-5 | TRBD1 | - | TRBV7-8 | CASSLKGPGTEETQYF | TGTGCCAGCAGCTTAAAGGGGCCCGGGACAGAAGAGACCCAGTACTTC
TRBJ2-1 | - | few | TRBV6-2/TRBV6-3 | CASSYRERPHYNEQFF | TGTGCCAGCAGTTACCGCGAGCGGCCTCACTACAATGAGCAGTTCTTC
TRBJ2-7 | - | few | TRBV6-1 | CATDRDYEQYF | TGTGCCACCGACAGAGACTACGAGCAGTACTTC
TRBJ1-2 | - | many | TRBV7-2 | CASSYQVYGYTF | TGTGCCAGCAGCTATCAGGTCTATGGCTACACCTTC
TRBJ1-1 | TRBD1 | - | TRBV29-1 | CSTRGLNTEAFF | TGCAGCACAAGGGGGCTGAACACTGAAGCTTTCTTT
TRBJ1-4 | - | - | TRBV7-2 | CASSRNSRDKLFF | TGTGCCAGCAGCCGAAACTCCCGGGACAAACTGTTTTTT
TRBJ1-1 | - | - | TRBV19 | CASSDREEIDAEAFF | TGTGCCAGTAGTGACCGAGAGGAGATCGACGCTGAAGCTTTCTTT
TRBJ1-4 | - | - | TRBV7-6 | CASSPRRRDNEKLFF | TGTGCCAGCAGCCCACGGCGTCGAGACAATGAAAAACTGTTTTTT
TRBJ1-4 | - | - | TRBV2 | CASSKQGWEEKLFF | TGTGCCAGCAGTAAACAGGGATGGGAAGAAAAACTGTTTTTT
TRBJ2-1 | - | few | TRBV11-2 | CASSGRGSYNEQFF | TGTGCCAGCAGCGGGCGGGGCTCCTACAATGAGCAGTTCTTC
TRBJ1-5 | - | few | TRBV7-2 | CASSASRDQPQHF | TGTGCCAGCAGCGCTTCACGGGATCAGCCCCAGCATTTT